Included here is one T cell receptor beta chain sequence, with context. What it binds is not known. The data stem from a study of radiotherapy plus CTLA-4 blockade in lung cancer. Study-wide background: Patients showed objective responses in 15% to 20% of cases, and disease control was achieved by about 30%.

Only in-frame clones appear in the TCRdb table, and some are missing; sequencing was by immunoSEQ multiplex PCR. The sample has under 110,000 clones; about 84% are singletons. Focal radiation plus CTLA-4 blockade with ipilimumab was given to patients with chemo-refractory metastatic non-small-cell lung cancer. The CDR3 has 14 residues. V shed 5 bases and J shed 2 bases, with 7 bases lying between them. Germline lookup yields CDR1 SEHNR and CDR2 FQNEAQ (reference sequence). Study observations and caveats: Tumor-origin TCR clones grew in blood after radiotherapy plus ipilimumab. Together with interferon-beta, which increased in serum after radiation, early dynamic changes in blood T cell clones were reportedly the best predictors of response.

V and J are TRBV7-9 and TRBJ2-6; D uncertain. Source: peripheral blood, taken from a patient treated with radiotherapy plus ipilimumab. The sequence was collected from a human donor with non-small cell lung cancer that progressed on radiotherapy plus ipilimumab. Some clones in this sample may be carry-over from other donors' samples. CDR3 coding DNA: TGTGCCAGCAGCCCAAGGACTGGGGCCAACGTCCTGACTTTC. Its protein product is CASSPRTGANVLTF.